One and the same sample provided the 15 T cell receptor beta chains below, sequenced in a study of shared clonotypes between healthy human individuals. Clones were sequenced by immunoSEQ multiplex PCR, and TCRdb holds only the in-frame ones, with some missing. The sample has around 1.5 million clones, approximately 98% seen once. The sample comprised naive CD4+ T cells sorted from blood. Stated subset: CD45RA+ positively selected. These TCRs come from a man aged 30 to 45 in good health.

The V and J genes are TRBV9 and TRBJ2-7; D is possibly TRBD2 (6 bases). Germline lookup yields CDR1 SGDLS and CDR2 YYNGEE. This CDR3 has 15 amino acids. V dropped 2 bases and J dropped 2 bases, with 14 bases sitting between them. As DNA, the CDR3 is TGTGCCAGCAGCGTTTCAACTAGCCCGACCTACGAGCAGTACTTC. Translated, it gives CASSVSTSPTYEQYF.

J is TRBJ2-7 and V is TRBV7-9; D could derive from TRBD1 or TRBD2 (5 bases each). V gave up 4 bases and J gave up 6 bases, with 16 bases separating them. CDR1 and CDR2 from the germline V gene are SEHNR and FQNEAQ (reference sequence). CDR3 size: 14 residues. CDR3 sequence reads: CASSSYRDRGEQYF. The CDR3 nucleotides are TGTGCCAGCAGCTCATACCGGGACCGGGGCGAGCAGTACTTC.

The chain joins TRBV14 to TRBJ1-1, with D possibly being TRBD1 (5 bases). The CDR3 runs to 13 residues. The germline V gene encodes CDR1 SGHDN and CDR2 FVKESK. Trimming removed 3 bases from V and 8 bases from J, with 13 bases in between. CDR3 sequence: CASSHRGTEEAFF. The CDR3 nucleotides read TGTGCCAGCAGCCACCGTGGGACGGAAGAAGCTTTCTTT.

The chain combines TRBV10-3 with TRBJ1-1; 7 nucleotides agree with TRBD1. The V gene's germline CDR1 is ENHRY and CDR2 SYGVKD. After removal of 5 bases from V and 9 bases from J, the junction contained 6 bases not matched to a gene. The CDR3 has 12 amino acids. The CDR3 is CAISKGGQKAFF. CDR3 in DNA: TGTGCCATCAGTAAGGGGGGACAGAAAGCTTTCTTT.

The CDR3: CASSPGRILTYNEQFF. CDR3 nucleotides: TGTGCCAGCAGCCCCGGACGAATCCTCACCTACAATGAGCAGTTCTTC. The chain links TRBV11-3 to TRBJ2-1; no reliable D call. Germline V gives CDR1 SGHNT, CDR2 YENEEA. Between the trimmed V and J ends, which lost 5 bases and 2 bases, there was a span of 16 bases. The CDR3 loop spans 16 amino acids.

The genes are TRBV6-1 and TRBJ2-2, with a weak D call TRBD1 (5 bases). The germline gives CDR1 MNHNS, CDR2 SASEGT. This CDR3 region has 13 residues. The V gene lost 3 bases and the J gene lost 4 bases, with 6 bases spanning the gap. CDR3 loop: CASSDQGTGELFF. For the CDR3, the DNA is TGTGCCAGCAGTGACCAGGGCACCGGGGAGCTGTTTTTT.

The CDR3 here is CASSAYFTGGNQPQHF. In DNA, the CDR3 is TGTGCCAGCAGTGCCTACTTCACAGGGGGCAATCAGCCCCAGCATTTT. The V gene is TRBV27, the J gene TRBJ1-5, with 7 nucleotides matching TRBD1. This CDR3 comprises 16 residues. V lost 5 bases, J lost 2 bases, and 9 bases stayed unmatched. Germline CDR1 MNHEY, CDR2 SMNVEV (reference sequence).

The V call is TRBV14, the J call TRBJ1-4; D is uncertain. Trimming removed 2 bases at V and 0 bases at J, with 10 bases between. This CDR3 comprises 16 residues. Germline CDR1 reads SGHDN; CDR2 reads FVKESK. CDR3 sequence reads: CASSQTRTATNEKLFF. The CDR3 DNA reads as TGTGCCAGCAGCCAAACGCGGACCGCAACTAATGAAAAACTGTTTTTT. The full variable domain, its missing parts supplied by reference TRBV14 and TRBJ1-4, is EAGVTQFPSHSVIEKGQTVTLRCDPISGHDNLYWYRRVMGKEIKFLLHFVKESKQDESGMPNNRFLAERTGGTYSTLKVQPAELEDSGVYFCASSQTRTATNEKLFFGSGTQLSVL.

The rearrangement joins TRBV6-6 to TRBJ1-5, with 9 bases aligning to TRBD1. The CDR3 sequence is 13 residues long. V shed 4 bases, J shed 6 bases, and the junction held 1 base outside the gene matches. The germline V gene encodes CDR1 MNHNY and CDR2 SVGAGI (reference sequence). As DNA, the CDR3 is TGTGCCAGCAGTTGGACAGGGGTTCAGCCCCAGCATTTT. Translating it yields CASSWTGVQPQHF.

This sequence joins TRBV2 and TRBJ1-1; D ambiguous. This CDR3 has 15 amino acids. V lost 7 bases and J 1 base, leaving 16 bases between the germline ends. CDR1 is SNHLY, CDR2 FYNNEI, per germline. As DNA, the CDR3 is TGTGCCAGCACCGAGGATGGAAACAGGAACACTGAAGCTTTCTTT. This sequence encodes CASTEDGNRNTEAFF.

Note on this clone: One junction end disagrees with the germline gene, perhaps due to a read error. The V gene is TRBV7-8, the J gene TRBJ2-7, with D perhaps TRBD2 (6 bases). The CDR3 sequence is 12 residues long. Germline V lookup: CDR1 SGHVS, CDR2 FQNEAQ. The CDR3 loop reads CASSPRVGTQDF. CDR3 DNA sequence: TGTGCCAGCAGCCCACGCGTGGGGACTCAAGACTTC.

The rearrangement links TRBV28 to TRBJ2-7, with 7 positions matching TRBD2. The CDR3 totals 16 residues. The J segment lost 3 bases and the V segment lost 5 bases, leaving 13 bases of the junction unmatched. CDR1 is MDHEN and CDR2 is SYDVKM in the germline V gene. This CDR3 is CASSGGGTVKNYEQYF. The CDR3 bases are TGTGCCAGCAGTGGCGGGGGAACGGTTAAAAACTACGAGCAGTACTTC.

J is TRBJ1-1 and V is TRBV9; 7 positions match TRBD1. This CDR3 contains 13 residues. Germline V gene sequence: CDR1 SGDLS, CDR2 YYNGEE. V was clipped by 4 bases and J by 10 bases; unmatched bases: 10. CDR3 region: CASSFGQESTAFF. The CDR3 DNA reads as TGTGCCAGCAGCTTCGGACAGGAAAGCACAGCTTTCTTT.

The CDR3, as DNA: TGTGCCAGCTCAACTCGTCAAATAAGCTCCTACGAGCAGTACTTC. The encoded protein is CASSTRQISSYEQYF. The chain recombines TRBV18 with TRBJ2-7; D gene ambiguous. The germline CDR1 and CDR2 sequences are KGHSH and LQKENI. The CDR3 sequence is 15 residues long. The ends were cut back, 5 bases at V and 0 bases at J, with 14 bases in the middle.

This clone was detected once. V and J are TRBV2 and TRBJ2-6; TRBD1 matches 7 bases. The CDR3 is made up of 15 amino acids. Germline V CDR1 and CDR2: SNHLY, FYNNEI. Losses at the gene ends were 8 bases for V and 2 bases for J; bases not matched to a gene: 6. This CDR3 reads CASHRGLPGANVLTF. In nucleotides, the CDR3 is TGTGCCAGCCACAGGGGTCTCCCTGGGGCCAACGTCCTGACTTTC.